Below, one T cell receptor (beta chain) is given with its context. Its specificity is not known. The same CDR3 is also encoded by other DNA sequences in this sample. Naive CD8 cells lacked CD45RO, underwent positive selection for CCR7 and left out terminally differentiated effector memory CD45RA+ cells. The CDR3 covers 15 residues. V dropped 3 bases and J dropped 0 bases, with 10 bases sitting between them. The V gene's germline CDR1 is SGDLS and CDR2 YYNGEE. Profiled with immunoSEQ multiplex PCR; TCRdb holds only in-frame clones, not every one. Seen here are roughly 570,000 clones, 95% to 98% observed once, and the top ten hold 0.3%. This sample is drawn from a study of shared clonotypes between healthy human individuals. Study background: The study enrolled a couple of women and three men aged 18 to 49. Three CD4 naive, three CD4 memory, two CD8 naive and one CD8 memory plate were used per donor. Whole-study findings and limits: At large depth, rarefaction still showed sorted-subset sequencing to be incomplete. Shared clonotypes: 4.5% to 5% naive CD4, around 3.5% naive CD8, around 2.2% memory CD4, over 0.3% memory CD8.

The rearrangement links TRBV9 to TRBJ2-1; tentatively, D is TRBD2 (5 bases). The sequence was obtained from a young man in good health. Sequenced input: naive CD8+ T cells sorted from blood. CDR3 protein: CASSGGSSSYNEQFF. As DNA, the CDR3 is TGTGCCAGCAGCGGCGGGTCAAGCTCCTACAATGAGCAGTTCTTC.